These 29 T cell receptor beta chains share one sample of origin, sequenced in a study of response to subunit inactivated influenza vaccine (dated by TCRdb to between 2018 and 2020). Receptors were amplified or captured by RT-PCR. TCRdb names Illumina HiSeq 2500 as the instrument used. TCRdb redid the processing of the public reads, applying fastp at Q25 and MiXCR, and retained in-frame beta chains. Identical CDR3 protein sequences are pooled into one entry, listed with their most common genes and DNA. For this sample there are about 180,000 distinct CDR3 sequences; around 9% appear just once. The top ten clonotypes cover roughly a tenth of the sample. Material: non-naive T cells sorted from PBMCs, obtained on the day of vaccination. The cell subset or site label of this sample denotes: memory T cell fraction. The receptor source for this set is a man between 50 and 59 years old who received an inactivated influenza vaccine. Donor details come from another sample of the same person, matched by shared clones.

V gene TRBV20-1 combines with J gene TRBJ2-3; TRBD2 matches 10 bases. V was clipped by 6 bases and J by 1 base; unmatched bases: 7. Germline lookup yields CDR1 DFQATT and CDR2 SNEGSKA (reference sequence). This CDR3 comprises 15 residues. CDR3 nucleotide sequence: TGCAGTGCACCGGGACTAGCGCGCCGCACAGATACGCAGTATTTT. Translation: CSAPGLARRTDTQYF.

Ten or more counts support this clonotype. The chain's CDR3 is CATFPTSGYEQYF. CDR3 nucleotides: TGTGCCACCTTTCCAACTAGCGGCTACGAGCAGTACTTC. The chain combines TRBV21-1 with TRBJ2-7; the table calls TRBD2, which could not be checked here. TRBV21-1 is classified as a pseudogene. The CDR3 is 13 residues long.

J is TRBJ1-2 and V is TRBV4-1; TRBD1 might be the D (6 bases). Trimming removed 1 base at V and 3 bases at J, with 12 bases between. The CDR3 length is 15 residues. Germline CDR1 reads MGHRA; CDR2 reads YSYEKL. The CDR3 DNA sequence: TGCGCCAGCAGCCAAGCGGCAGGGGAATACTATGGCTACACCTTC. Residues: CASSQAAGEYYGYTF.

This clonotype has a handful of counts. The chain has TRBV7-2 and TRBJ2-1; D possibly uses TRBD1 or TRBD2 (5 bases each). There are 15 residues in the CDR3. Trimming removed 5 bases at V and 5 bases at J, with 16 bases between. Germline CDR1 is SGHTA and CDR2 is FQGNSA. The CDR3 sequence is CASSDRGRSDNEQFF. CDR3 DNA: TGTGCCAGCAGCGACCGGGGACGAAGTGACAATGAGCAGTTCTTC.

This clonotype was counted ten times or more. V usage is TRBV6-1 and J usage is TRBJ1-6; the match to TRBD1 covers 7 bases. Germline lookup yields CDR1 MNHNS and CDR2 SASEGT. With V trimmed by 5 bases and J by 6 bases, 7 bases remained unmatched. The CDR3 length is 15 residues. Written as DNA, the CDR3 is TGTGCCAGCAGTCCCCGGGACAGAAGTAATTCACCCCTCCACTTT. Its translation: CASSPRDRSNSPLHF.

This clonotype was recorded a few times. V gene TRBV25-1 combines with J gene TRBJ2-5, with 7 bases matching TRBD1. J lost 4 bases, V lost 3 bases, and 8 bases had no gene match. CDR1 and CDR2 from the germline V gene are MGHDK and SYGVNS. The CDR3 length is 15 residues. As DNA, the CDR3 is TGTGCCAGCAGTGATTCACGACAGGGCTCAGAGACCCAGTACTTC. Its translation: CASSDSRQGSETQYF.

V is TRBV6-5 and J is TRBJ2-2; D gene ambiguous. Trimming shortened V by 2 bases and J by 6 bases, and 13 bases separated the two germline ends. The CDR3 covers 15 residues. Germline-derived CDR1 and CDR2 are MNHEY and SVGAGI. CDR3 sequence reads: CASSYRGSRSGELFF. The CDR3 coding sequence is TGTGCCAGCAGTTACCGTGGTAGTAGGTCCGGGGAGCTGTTTTTT.

This clonotype was found a few times. The chain combines TRBV27 with TRBJ2-1, with TRBD2 identical over 8 bases. CDR1 is MNHEY and CDR2 is SMNVEV in the germline V gene (reference sequence). CDR3 length: 15 amino acids. V was clipped by 2 bases and J by 7 bases; unmatched bases: 7. This CDR3 reads CASSLNGGAINEQFF. CDR3 bases: TGTGCCAGCAGTTTAAACGGGGGGGCCATTAATGAGCAGTTCTTC.

This clonotype occurred once. The chain employs TRBV30 and TRBJ1-1, with D possibly being TRBD1 (6 bases). CDR1 and CDR2 (germline): GTSNPN, SVGIG (reference sequence). Trimming removed 6 bases at V and 4 bases at J, with 21 bases between. The CDR3 is made up of 15 amino acids. The chain's CDR3 is CACRKRQALSTEAFF. CDR3 nucleotide sequence: TGTGCCTGCCGGAAACGACAGGCCCTGAGCACTGAAGCTTTCTTT.

V is TRBV7-2 and J is TRBJ2-2, with D perhaps matching TRBD1 (7 bases). This CDR3 has 15 amino acids. Deletions cut 8 bases from V and 5 bases from J, with 18 bases between. The V gene's germline CDR1 is SGHTA and CDR2 FQGNSA. CDR3 coding DNA: TGTGCCAGCTCCATCCAGGGGGGAGGTACCGGGGAGCTGTTTTTT. Translating gives CASSIQGGGTGELFF.

This clonotype was observed many times. The chain couples TRBV4-1 to TRBJ2-2, with 13 nucleotides matching TRBD2. The CDR3 length is 17 residues. V shed 0 bases, J shed 5 bases, and the junction held 3 bases outside the gene matches. Germline CDR1 MGHRA, CDR2 YSYEKL. The CDR3 DNA reads TGCGCCAGCAGCCAAGATCAGGGACTAGCGGGAACCGGGGAGCTGTTTTTT. Encoded protein: CASSQDQGLAGTGELFF.

The chain employs TRBV19 and TRBJ2-3, with D uncertain. V lost 3 bases and J 2 bases, leaving 18 bases between the germline ends. Germline V gene lookup returns CDR1 LNHDA and CDR2 SQIVND (reference sequence). This CDR3 is built from 17 residues. CDR3 sequence (DNA): TGTGCCAGTAGTATTGTGGGCTGGCCTTTCGACACAGATACGCAGTATTTT. Its translation is CASSIVGWPFDTDTQYF.

At least ten counts were recorded for this clonotype. V usage is TRBV6-2 or TRBV6-3 and J usage is TRBJ1-5; no clear D. V lost 2 bases to trimming and J lost 9 bases, with 14 bases between them. Germline V lookup: CDR1 MNHEY, CDR2 SVGEGT. The CDR3 spans 14 residues. The CDR3 region is CASSYQTASRPQHF. CDR3 coding DNA: TGTGCCAGCAGTTACCAAACAGCCAGTAGGCCCCAGCATTTT.

The genes are TRBV14 and TRBJ2-1; 9 positions agree with TRBD2. The V and J ends lost 0 bases and 4 bases, in that order; junction bases with no gene match: 4. The CDR3 extends over 16 amino acids. From germline, CDR1 is SGHDN and CDR2 FVKESK. The CDR3 spells CASSQDTSGYYNEQFF. In DNA form, the CDR3 reads TGTGCCAGCAGCCAAGATACTAGCGGGTATTACAATGAGCAGTTCTTC.

A few counts support this clonotype. The rearrangement uses TRBV6-1 and TRBJ2-3; unclear D gene. The CDR3 loop spans 18 amino acids. Trimming removed 2 bases from V and 6 bases from J, with 24 bases in between. Looked up from germline, CDR1 is MNHNS and CDR2 is SASEGT. Here the CDR3 DNA reads TGTGCCAGCAGTGAAATGTGGGGTGGCGCCTCTTCTCGGGATACGCAGTATTTT. This sequence encodes CASSEMWGGASSRDTQYF.

This clonotype was recorded many times. The V and J genes are TRBV10-3 and TRBJ2-5; the D gene could be TRBD1 or TRBD2 (5 bases each). The CDR3 is 13 residues long. V was shortened by 0 bases and J by 5 bases, with 7 bases between the two germline ends. The germline V gene has CDR1 ENHRY and CDR2 SYGVKD. CDR3 sequence: CAISESGVETQYF. The CDR3 DNA follows: TGTGCCATCAGTGAGTCGGGGGTGGAGACCCAGTACTTC.

This clonotype has only a few counts. The rearrangement links TRBV25-1 to TRBJ2-3, with D tentatively TRBD1 or TRBD2 (6 bases each). CDR1 MGHDK and CDR2 SYGVNS come from the germline V gene. The CDR3 extends over 16 amino acids. V shed 1 base and J shed 6 bases, with 17 bases lying between them. CDR3 residues: CASSEWVGGQVDTQYF. DNA of the CDR3: TGTGCCAGCAGTGAATGGGTCGGGGGCCAGGTGGATACGCAGTATTTT.

This clonotype has ten or more counts. The genes are TRBV25-1 and TRBJ1-6; no reliable D call. The V gene's germline CDR1 is MGHDK and CDR2 SYGVNS. The CDR3 sequence is 13 residues long. V was pared by 7 bases and J by 12 bases, with 16 bases between. CDR3 DNA sequence: TGTGCCAGCACCCCCGGACGTTCAGGACCCCTCCACTTT. Its translation is CASTPGRSGPLHF.

The sample holds a few counts of this clonotype. The chain joins TRBV28 to TRBJ2-1; D not certain. CDR1 and CDR2 (germline): MDHEN, SYDVKM. Trimming pared 3 bases from V and 7 bases from J, leaving 4 bases between. This CDR3 comprises 11 residues. The CDR3 spells CASSFKNEQFF. DNA of the CDR3: TGTGCCAGCAGTTTCAAGAATGAGCAGTTCTTC.

The rearrangement joins TRBV19 to TRBJ2-1; 8 positions agree with TRBD1. CDR3 length equals 14 residues. Germline assignment: CDR1 LNHDA and CDR2 SQIVND (reference sequence). Germline trimming cut 3 bases from V and 4 bases from J; bases unmatched to any gene: 2. CDR3 nucleotide sequence: TGTGCCAGTAGTATGACAGGGGTTTACAATGAGCAGTTCTTC. Protein sequence: CASSMTGVYNEQFF.

The V gene is TRBV6-5, the J gene TRBJ1-3; 8 bases are shared with TRBD1. The germline gives CDR1 MNHEY, CDR2 SVGAGI. With V trimmed by 3 bases and J by 2 bases, 3 bases remained unmatched. This CDR3 comprises 15 residues. CDR3 region: CASSYGQGPGNTIYF. For the CDR3, the DNA is TGTGCCAGCAGTTATGGACAGGGACCTGGAAACACCATATATTTT.

V is TRBV19 and J is TRBJ2-1; 9 positions match TRBD2. The V and J ends lost 7 bases and 4 bases, in that order; junction bases with no gene match: 8. This CDR3 comprises 15 residues. CDR1 is LNHDA, CDR2 SQIVND, per germline (reference sequence). CDR3 nucleotides: TGTGCCAGTAACCCTAGCGGGGCCCCGTACAATGAGCAGTTCTTC. It codes for CASNPSGAPYNEQFF.

This clonotype was counted only a few times. This chain links TRBV27 with TRBJ2-1, with TRBD2 matching over 8 bases. Per the germline V gene, CDR1 is MNHEY and CDR2 is SMNVEV (reference sequence). There are 16 residues in the CDR3. The ends lost 2 bases at V and 8 bases at J; junction bases unmatched: 11. CDR3 nucleotide sequence: TGTGCCAGCAGTTTAAGGGGGGGCGGGGGGTCTCATGAGCAGTTCTTC. This translates into CASSLRGGGGSHEQFF.

This clonotype has ten or more counts. The V and J genes are TRBV12-5 and TRBJ2-1, with 7 bases aligning to TRBD1. Per the germline V gene, CDR1 is LGHNT and CDR2 is FRNRAP. This CDR3 is 12 amino acids long. Losses at the gene ends were 9 bases for V and 9 bases for J; bases not matched to a gene: 8. CDR3 bases: TGTGCTAGCGAGCAGGGGGACGCTGAGCAGTTCTTC. It specifies CASEQGDAEQFF.

The table lists this clonotype with a few counts. The chain employs TRBV7-2 and TRBJ2-2, with D unresolved. Germline V gene data show CDR1 as SGHTA and CDR2 as FQGNSA. CDR3 length equals 14 residues. V was cut by 2 bases and J by 4 bases, with 8 bases left in between. This chain's CDR3 is CASSLNWSTGELFF. In DNA form, the CDR3 reads TGTGCCAGCAGCTTAAATTGGAGCACCGGGGAGCTGTTTTTT. Combining the CDR3 with reference TRBV7-2 and TRBJ2-2 gives the whole variable domain GAGVSQSPSNKVTEKGKDVELRCDPISGHTALYWYRQSLGQGLEFLIYFQGNSAPDKSGLPSDRFSAERTGGSVSTLTIQRTQQEDSAVYLCASSLNWSTGELFFGEGSRLTVL.

This clonotype has only a few counts. The V gene is TRBV5-6, the J gene TRBJ2-1, with TRBD2 identical over 9 bases. The germline gives CDR1 SGHDT, CDR2 YYEEEE. With 5 bases clipped from V and 8 bases from J, the junction kept 8 bases outside the gene matches. The CDR3 totals 14 residues. The CDR3: CASRSASGKDEQFF. CDR3 DNA: TGTGCCAGCAGATCGGCTAGCGGGAAGGATGAGCAGTTCTTC.

The V call is TRBV15, the J call TRBJ1-6; D is ambiguous. This CDR3 is built from 15 residues. V was shortened by 4 bases and J by 7 bases, with 14 bases between the two germline ends. From germline, CDR1 is LNHNV and CDR2 YYDKDF (reference sequence). The CDR3, as DNA: TGTGCCACCAGCACTCGGGGAGGCGGAAATTCACCCCTCCACTTT. It yields the protein CATSTRGGGNSPLHF.

This clonotype was observed many times. V is TRBV2 and J is TRBJ1-5, with 10 bases aligning to TRBD1. The CDR3 is 14 amino acids. Germline V gene sequence: CDR1 SNHLY, CDR2 FYNNEI. The ends lost 6 bases at V and 7 bases at J; junction bases unmatched: 6. CDR3 nucleotide sequence: TGTGCCAGCAGCCCCGGGACAGGGGAACAGCCCCAGCATTTT. Its translation is CASSPGTGEQPQHF. The full variable domain, in which reference TRBV2 and TRBJ1-5 provide the parts outside the CDR3, is EPEVTQTPSHQVTQMGQEVILRCVPISNHLYFYWYRQILGQKVEFLVSFYNNEISEKSEIFDDQFSVERPDGSNFTLKIRSTKLEDSAMYFCASSPGTGEQPQHFGDGTRLSIL.

V gene TRBV12-3 or TRBV12-4 combines with J gene TRBJ1-1, with D maybe TRBD1 (6 bases). The CDR3 runs to 15 residues. Trimming left V 6 bases short and J 1 base short, with 15 bases between. The CDR3 DNA reads TGTGCCAGCAGGACCCGGGACAAGACGAACACTGAAGCTTTCTTT. Translated: CASRTRDKTNTEAFF.